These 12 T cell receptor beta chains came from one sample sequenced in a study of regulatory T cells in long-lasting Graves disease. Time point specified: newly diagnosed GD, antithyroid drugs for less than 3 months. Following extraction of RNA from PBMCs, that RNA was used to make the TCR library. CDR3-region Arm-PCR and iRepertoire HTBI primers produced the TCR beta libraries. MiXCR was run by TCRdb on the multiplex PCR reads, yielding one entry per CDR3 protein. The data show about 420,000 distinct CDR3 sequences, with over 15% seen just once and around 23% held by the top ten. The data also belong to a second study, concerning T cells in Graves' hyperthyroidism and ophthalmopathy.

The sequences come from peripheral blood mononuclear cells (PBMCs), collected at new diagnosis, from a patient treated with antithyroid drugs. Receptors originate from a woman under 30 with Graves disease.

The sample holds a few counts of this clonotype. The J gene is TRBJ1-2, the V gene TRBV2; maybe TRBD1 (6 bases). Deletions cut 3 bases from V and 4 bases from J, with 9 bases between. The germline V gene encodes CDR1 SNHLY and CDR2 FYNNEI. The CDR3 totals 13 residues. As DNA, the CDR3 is TGTGCCAGCAGTGAGGAGACAGGCTATGGCTACACCTTC. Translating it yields CASSEETGYGYTF.

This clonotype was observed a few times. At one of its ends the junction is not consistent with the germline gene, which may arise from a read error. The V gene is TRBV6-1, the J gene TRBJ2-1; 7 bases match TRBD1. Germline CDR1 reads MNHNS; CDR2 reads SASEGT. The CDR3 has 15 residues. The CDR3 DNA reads TGTACCAGCAGCATTTACAGGGGATCCTACAATGAGCAGTTCTTC. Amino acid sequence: CTSSIYRGSYNEQFF.

The CDR3 reads CASSLSRGKSSYEQYF. Here the CDR3 DNA reads TGTGCCAGCAGTTTAAGTAGGGGCAAGTCCTCCTACGAGCAGTACTTC. V gene TRBV12-3 or TRBV12-4 combines with J gene TRBJ2-7; TRBD1 is a possible D gene (5 bases). V dropped 2 bases and J dropped 0 bases, with 14 bases sitting between them. CDR3 length equals 16 residues.

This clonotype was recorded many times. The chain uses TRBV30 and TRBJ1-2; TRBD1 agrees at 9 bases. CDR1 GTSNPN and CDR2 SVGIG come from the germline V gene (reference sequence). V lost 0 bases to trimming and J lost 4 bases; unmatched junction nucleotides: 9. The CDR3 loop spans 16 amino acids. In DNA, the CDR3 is TGTGCCTGGAGTGTACACACAGGGGGCATCGGCTATGGCTACACCTTC. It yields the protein CAWSVHTGGIGYGYTF.

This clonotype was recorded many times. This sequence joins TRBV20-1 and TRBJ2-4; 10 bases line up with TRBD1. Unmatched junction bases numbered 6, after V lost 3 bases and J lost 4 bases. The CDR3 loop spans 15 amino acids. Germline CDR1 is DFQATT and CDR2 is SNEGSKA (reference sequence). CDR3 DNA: TGCAGTGCTAGTGCCCGGACAGGGGGAAAAAACATTCAGTACTTC. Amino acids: CSASARTGGKNIQYF.

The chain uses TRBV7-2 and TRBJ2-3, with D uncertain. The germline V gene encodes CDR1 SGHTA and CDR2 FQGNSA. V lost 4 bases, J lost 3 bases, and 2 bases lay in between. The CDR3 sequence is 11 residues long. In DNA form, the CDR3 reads TGTGCCAGCAGCTGGACAGATACGCAGTATTTT. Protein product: CASSWTDTQYF.

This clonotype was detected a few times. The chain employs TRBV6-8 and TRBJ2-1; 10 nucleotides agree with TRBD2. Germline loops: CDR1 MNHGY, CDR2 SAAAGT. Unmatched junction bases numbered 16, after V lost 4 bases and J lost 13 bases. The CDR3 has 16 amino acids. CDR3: CASSFAPEREGAVQFF. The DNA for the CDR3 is TGTGCCAGCAGTTTCGCCCCGGAGCGGGAGGGCGCTGTACAGTTCTTC.

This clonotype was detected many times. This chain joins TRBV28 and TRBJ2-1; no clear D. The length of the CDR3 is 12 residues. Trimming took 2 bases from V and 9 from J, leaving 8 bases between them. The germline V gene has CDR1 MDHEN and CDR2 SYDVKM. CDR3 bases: TGTGCCAGCAGTTTAAGTGCAGCTGAGCAGTTCTTC. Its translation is CASSLSAAEQFF.

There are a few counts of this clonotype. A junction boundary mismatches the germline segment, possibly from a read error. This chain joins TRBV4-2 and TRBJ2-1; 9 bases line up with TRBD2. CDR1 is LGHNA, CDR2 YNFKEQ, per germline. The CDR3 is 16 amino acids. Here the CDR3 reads CASSQDPSGTNNEQFF. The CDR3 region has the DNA TGTGCCAGCAGTCAAGATCCTAGCGGGACCAACAATGAGCAGTTCTTC.

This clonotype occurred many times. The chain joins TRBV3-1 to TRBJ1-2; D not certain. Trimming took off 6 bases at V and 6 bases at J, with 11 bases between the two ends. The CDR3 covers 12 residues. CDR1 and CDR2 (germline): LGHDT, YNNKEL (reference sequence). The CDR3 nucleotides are TGTGCCAGCAGGTCCGGGAATGATGGCTACACCTTC. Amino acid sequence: CASRSGNDGYTF.

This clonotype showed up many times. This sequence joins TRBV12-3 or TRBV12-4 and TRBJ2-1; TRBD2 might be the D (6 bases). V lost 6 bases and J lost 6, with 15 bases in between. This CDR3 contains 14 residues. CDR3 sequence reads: CASRAGQAFNEQFF. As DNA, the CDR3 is TGTGCCAGCAGGGCGGGGCAGGCCTTCAATGAGCAGTTCTTC.

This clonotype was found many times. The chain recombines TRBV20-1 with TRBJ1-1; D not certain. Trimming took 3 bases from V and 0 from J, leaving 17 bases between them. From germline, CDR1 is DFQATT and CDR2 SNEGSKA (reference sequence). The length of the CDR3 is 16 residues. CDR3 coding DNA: TGCAGTGCTAGTAGGAACCCGAGAGTCGTGAACACTGAAGCTTTCTTT. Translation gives CSASRNPRVVNTEAFF.